The following is a TCR beta chain sequence with its context. The sample is drawn from a study of blood T cell repertoires in COVID-19. The data were produced by immunoSEQ multiplex PCR, yet TCRdb's version contains in-frame clones alone and is incomplete. The repertoire consists of around 200,000 clones, with roughly 77% occurring once and the leading ten covering about 6.5%. CDR3 size: 14 residues. CDR1 SGHKS and CDR2 YYEKEE come from the germline V gene (reference sequence). V was cut by 2 bases and J by 2 bases, with 10 bases left in between. The chain recombines TRBV5-5 with TRBJ1-2, with a tentative D call TRBD1 (6 bases). This receptor was taken from a woman between 40 and 55 years old with COVID-19, enrolled during active disease. Sequences were obtained from peripheral blood. The CDR3 DNA reads TGTGCCAGCAGCTTCGGGGGGCTAAACTATGGCTACACCTTC. Translated, it gives CASSFGGLNYGYTF.